What follows are 11 T cell receptor beta chains derived from one specimen sequenced in a study of siplizumab effects on memory and regulatory T cells. Measured with immunoSEQ multiplex PCR; TCRdb has only the in-frame clones, and not every one. The data hold about 56,000 clones, with 95% to 98% observed a single time. The sample comprised naive CD8+ T cells sorted from blood. These receptors all come from a human donor in good health.

This chain connects TRBV9 to TRBJ2-1, with 8 bases lining up with TRBD2. V trimming: 0 bases; J trimming: 4 bases; junction bases outside the gene matches: 6. The CDR3 extends over 16 amino acids. Germline loops: CDR1 SGDLS, CDR2 YYNGEE. CDR3 nucleotides: TGTGCCAGCAGCGTAGAGAAGACTAGCGCGTACAATGAGCAGTTCTTC. Amino acid sequence: CASSVEKTSAYNEQFF.

The V call is TRBV7-9, the J call TRBJ2-5, with 8 bases that match TRBD2. Germline-derived CDR1 and CDR2 are SEHNR and FQNEAQ (reference sequence). V gave up 8 bases and J gave up 4 bases; unmatched junction bases: 0. This CDR3 is 11 amino acids long. CDR3 residues: CASGTRETQYF. In nucleotides, the CDR3 is TGTGCCAGCGGGACTAGAGAGACCCAGTACTTC.

CDR3 region: CASSFPNEKLFF. The DNA of the CDR3 is TGTGCCAGCAGTTTCCCTAATGAAAAACTGTTTTTT. The rearrangement uses TRBV28 and TRBJ1-4; D is ambiguous. Trimming cost V 3 bases and J 3 bases, with 2 bases left between them. Germline CDR1 and CDR2: MDHEN and SYDVKM. This CDR3 is built from 12 residues.

The chain links TRBV18 to TRBJ1-1; TRBD1 matches 8 bases. This CDR3 spans 16 amino acids. J lost 3 bases, V lost 3 bases, and 9 bases had no gene match. The germline V gene has CDR1 KGHSH and CDR2 LQKENI. CDR3 DNA: TGTGCCAGCTCACCTGACAGGGGAATAGAGGACACTGAAGCTTTCTTT. It yields the protein CASSPDRGIEDTEAFF.

The V gene is TRBV9, the J gene TRBJ1-4, with 9 bases aligning to TRBD1. CDR1 and CDR2 (germline): SGDLS, YYNGEE. V shed 0 bases, J shed 10 bases, and the junction held 4 bases outside the gene matches. The CDR3 has 14 residues. In nucleotides, the CDR3 is TGTGCCAGCAGCGTAGGACAGGGGGTGGGAAAACTGTTTTTT. Its translation is CASSVGQGVGKLFF.

This sequence joins TRBV29-1 and TRBJ2-1; D gene uncertain. CDR1 and CDR2 (germline): SQVTM, ANQGSEA. The CDR3 runs to 11 residues. V gave up 3 bases and J gave up 6 bases, with 6 bases separating them. CDR3 nucleotides: TGCAGCGTTGAGGGTAGCAATGAGCAGTTCTTC. This translates into CSVEGSNEQFF.

This clone was detected once. The J gene is TRBJ2-1, the V gene TRBV7-2, with D perhaps matching TRBD2 (5 bases). From germline, CDR1 is SGHTA and CDR2 FQGNSA. This CDR3 is 15 amino acids long. The V gene lost 1 base and the J gene lost 2 bases, with 9 bases spanning the gap. CDR3 in DNA: TGTGCCAGCAGCTTAGGGAGACTAACCTACAATGAGCAGTTCTTC. As protein: CASSLGRLTYNEQFF.

V and J are TRBV19 and TRBJ2-7; D call uncertain. The germline gives CDR1 LNHDA, CDR2 SQIVND (reference sequence). V was pared by 3 bases and J by 2 bases, with 8 bases between. The CDR3 has 13 amino acids. CDR3 bases: TGTGCCAGTAGTATGGGCTATACCTACGAGCAGTACTTC. Translated: CASSMGYTYEQYF.

The chain joins TRBV27 to TRBJ2-7; the match to TRBD2 covers 10 bases. Germline V gene lookup returns CDR1 MNHEY and CDR2 SMNVEV (reference sequence). The CDR3 has 14 residues. V was pared by 4 bases and J by 3 bases, with 3 bases of the junction left unmatched. The CDR3 DNA reads as TGTGCCAGCAGTTCTGGGACTAGCGTCTACGAGCAGTACTTC. Translated, it gives CASSSGTSVYEQYF.

The chain has TRBV5-1 and TRBJ2-1; TRBD1 matches 9 bases. Trimming removed 2 bases from V and 15 bases from J; junction bases left unmatched: 9. Germline assignment: CDR1 SGHRS and CDR2 YFSETQ. CDR3 length equals 13 residues. The CDR3 here is CASSFEGQGLGFF. The CDR3 coding sequence is TGCGCCAGCAGCTTTGAGGGACAGGGTTTGGGGTTCTTC.

The chain recombines TRBV18 with TRBJ1-2; 7 bases are shared with TRBD1. The CDR3 extends over 14 amino acids. CDR1 and CDR2 (germline): KGHSH, LQKENI. Trimming cost V 3 bases and J 4 bases; bases outside gene matches: 5. CDR3 region: CASSPPGGIYGYTF. The CDR3 DNA sequence: TGTGCCAGCTCACCCCCAGGGGGAATCTATGGCTACACCTTC.